These T cell receptor beta chains were read from a single sample in a study of CD8 T cells in ankylosing spondylitis. TCRdb called the 5' RACE reads again in MiXCR, with one record for every CDR3 protein. The sample carries 150,000 or so distinct CDR3 sequences, 11% recorded once. The sample comprised blood, either unsorted or a sorted T cell fraction (not recorded which). The receptor source for this set is a male donor with ankylosing spondylitis or in good health (not recorded which). Each CDR3 is given with its conserved first and last residue. A D gene is named only where the DNA matches it firmly. Not every row has a clone size; where given, it reads once, few, many or a size class.

v_call,d_call,clone_size,cdr3_length,j_call,cdr3_aa,cdr3_nt
TRBV9,TRBD1,.,17,TRBJ2-2,CASSPPRTGENTGELFF,TGTGCCAGCAGCCCACCCCGGACAGGGGAGAACACCGGGGAGCTGTTTTTT
TRBV20-1,TRBD1,many,15,TRBJ2-3,CSARPGTGAADTQYF,TGCAGTGCTAGGCCCGGGACAGGAGCTGCAGATACGCAGTATTTT
TRBV9,.,many,15,TRBJ2-3,CASSVLERHTDTQYF,TGTGCCAGCAGCGTATTGGAGCGGCACACAGATACGCAGTATTTT
TRBV12-3/TRBV12-4,TRBD1,.,14,TRBJ1-5,CASSLGTGGWPQHF,TGTGCCAGCAGTTTAGGGACAGGCGGGTGGCCCCAGCATTTT
TRBV20-1,.,many,11,TRBJ2-1,CSARERVEQFF,TGCAGTGCTAGAGAACGAGTTGAGCAGTTCTTC
TRBV30,TRBD1,many,13,TRBJ1-1,CAWKDRVSAEAFF,TGTGCCTGGAAGGACAGGGTCTCCGCTGAAGCTTTCTTT
TRBV18,.,few,13,TRBJ1-2,CASSPGPQGGYTF,TGTGCCAGCTCACCGGGCCCTCAGGGTGGCTACACCTTC
TRBV28,TRBD1,many,15,TRBJ1-4,CATIRGSTSNEKLFF,TGTGCCACGATCAGGGGGAGTACGTCTAATGAAAAACTGTTTTTT
TRBV5-5,.,many,13,TRBJ1-3,CASSLVDGNTIYF,TGTGCCAGCAGCTTGGTGGATGGAAACACCATATATTTT
TRBV5-6,.,many,17,TRBJ1-5,CASSLFVSVDPHQPQHF,TGTGCCAGCAGCTTGTTCGTCTCAGTGGACCCTCATCAGCCCCAGCATTTT
TRBV19,.,many,13,TRBJ2-3,CASSGIITDTQYF,TGTGCCAGTAGCGGGATTATAACAGATACGCAGTATTTT
TRBV7-9,.,few,15,TRBJ2-3,CASSRLGLNTDTQYF,TGTGCCAGCAGCCGCTTGGGACTTAACACAGATACGCAGTATTTT
TRBV5-1,.,many,14,TRBJ2-2,CASTPDANTGELFF,TGCGCCAGCACCCCTGACGCGAACACCGGGGAGCTGTTTTTT
TRBV11-2,TRBD2,few,15,TRBJ2-1,CASSLETAGGLEQFF,TGTGCCAGCAGCCTAGAAACAGCGGGAGGGCTTGAGCAGTTCTTC
TRBV7-9,TRBD1,few,16,TRBJ1-3,CASSAPGQTSGNTIYF,TGTGCCAGCAGCGCACCGGGACAGACCTCTGGAAACACCATATATTTT
TRBV6-5,.,.,23,TRBJ1-1,CASGAGTTLFEFSRGLTNTEAFF,TGTGCCAGCGGAGCTGGGACCACCCTCTTCGAGTTTTCGAGGGGACTCACGAACACTGAAGCTTTCTTT
TRBV29-1,.,.,14,TRBJ2-7,CSVEDDRSSYEQYF,TGCAGCGTTGAAGACGACAGGAGCTCCTACGAGCAGTACTTC
TRBV27,TRBD2,many,16,TRBJ2-7,CASSLTSGGLRYEQYF,TGTGCCAGCAGTTTAACGTCGGGAGGACTTCGCTACGAGCAGTACTTC
TRBV15,.,many,11,TRBJ2-1,CATSRDHEQFF,TGTGCCACCAGCAGGGACCATGAGCAGTTCTTC
TRBV7-2,TRBD2,many,15,TRBJ2-7,CASSFSGAGGPEQYF,TGTGCCAGCAGCTTTTCGGGGGCGGGAGGGCCCGAGCAGTACTTC
TRBV6-5,TRBD1,few,15,TRBJ1-2,CASSYAGQEDYGYTF,TGTGCCAGCAGTTACGCGGGACAGGAAGACTATGGCTACACCTTC
TRBV6-1,TRBD2,many,15,TRBJ2-7,CASSEWTSGLNEQYF,TGTGCCAGCAGTGAATGGACTAGCGGGCTAAACGAGCAGTACTTC
TRBV7-2,TRBD1,few,15,TRBJ2-1,CASSPWTGTDNEQFF,TGTGCCAGCAGCCCCTGGACAGGGACCGACAATGAGCAGTTCTTC
TRBV29-1,.,.,13,TRBJ1-2,CSVRTEMGYGYTF,TGCAGCGTCCGGACAGAGATGGGCTATGGCTACACCTTC
TRBV29-1,.,.,14,TRBJ1-5,CSVAEGSSNQPQHF,TGCAGCGTTGCCGAGGGGTCGAGCAATCAGCCCCAGCATTTT
TRBV20-1,.,many,13,TRBJ2-3,CSAKDSFSDTQYF,TGCAGTGCAAAGGACAGCTTCTCAGATACGCAGTATTTT
TRBV5-5,.,many,13,TRBJ1-1,CASSRGTTIEAFF,TGTGCCAGCAGCCGCGGGACAACCATTGAAGCTTTCTTT
TRBV4-1,TRBD2,many,15,TRBJ2-7,CASSQQTSGSYEQYF,TGCGCCAGCAGCCAACAGACTAGCGGGAGTTACGAGCAGTACTTC
TRBV29-1,TRBD2,many,15,TRBJ2-5,CSVALAGGRQETQYF,TGCAGCGTTGCCTTGGCGGGAGGGCGCCAAGAGACCCAGTACTTC
TRBV11-3,.,.,11,TRBJ2-1,CASRLGGEQFF,TGTGCCAGCAGGTTAGGGGGGGAGCAGTTCTTC
TRBV28,.,.,13,TRBJ1-5,CASIAGGNQPQHF,TGTGCCAGCATTGCAGGAGGCAATCAGCCCCAGCATTTT
TRBV11-2,.,many,12,TRBJ2-7,CASSFPGHEQYF,TGTGCCAGCAGCTTCCCAGGGCACGAGCAGTACTTC
TRBV11-2,TRBD2,.,14,TRBJ2-1,CASSLTSGHNEQFF,TGTGCCAGCTCCCTGACTAGCGGCCACAATGAGCAGTTCTTC
TRBV9,.,few,15,TRBJ2-1,CASSPTSSGPQEQFF,TGTGCCAGCAGCCCGACTAGTAGTGGCCCACAAGAGCAGTTCTTC
TRBV5-1,TRBD2,.,15,TRBJ2-5,CASRSGLAGAETQYF,TGCGCCAGCAGGTCGGGACTAGCGGGGGCTGAGACCCAGTACTTC
TRBV28,.,.,14,TRBJ2-7,CASSSEAGAYEQYF,TGTGCCAGCAGCTCCGAGGCAGGGGCCTACGAGCAGTACTTC
TRBV29-1,.,many,13,TRBJ2-5,CSVGRRQQETQYF,TGCAGCGTTGGGCGACGGCAGCAAGAGACCCAGTACTTC
TRBV6-5,.,many,15,TRBJ1-1,CASRLSWGGNTEAFF,TGTGCCAGCAGATTATCGTGGGGGGGGAACACTGAAGCTTTCTTT
TRBV12-3/TRBV12-4,.,many,15,TRBJ1-2,CASSLLEVANYGYTF,TGTGCCAGCAGTTTGCTTGAGGTGGCTAACTATGGCTACACCTTC
TRBV6-5,.,many,15,TRBJ1-5,CASSYSRRGQGPQHF,TGTGCCAGCAGTTACTCGCGGCGGGGACAAGGGCCCCAGCATTTT
TRBV27,.,many,12,TRBJ2-7,CASTSSWNEQYF,TGTGCCAGCACCTCCAGCTGGAACGAGCAGTACTTC
TRBV3-1,TRBD1,many,14,TRBJ2-7,CASSPRDRGNEQYF,TGTGCCAGCAGCCCTCGAGACAGGGGGAACGAGCAGTACTTC
TRBV7-9,.,.,13,TRBJ1-1,CASSLSRKTEAFF,TGTGCCAGCAGCTTATCCCGGAAGACTGAAGCTTTCTTT
TRBV11-3,TRBD1,few,15,TRBJ1-2,CASSQRGTASYGYTF,TGTGCCAGCAGCCAGCGAGGGACAGCATCCTATGGCTACACCTTC
TRBV7-6,TRBD1,few,17,TRBJ2-1,CASSLENPGQGYNEQFF,TGTGCCAGCAGCTTAGAAAACCCGGGACAGGGCTACAATGAGCAGTTCTTC
TRBV20-1,.,.,14,TRBJ1-1,CSARDKQGRTEAFF,TGCAGTGCTAGAGATAAGCAGGGAAGGACCGAAGCTTTCTTT
TRBV20-1,TRBD2,many,16,TRBJ2-1,CSARDPLAGGPGEQFF,TGCAGTGCTAGAGACCCCTTAGCGGGAGGGCCAGGAGAGCAGTTCTTC
TRBV29-1,TRBD1,many,15,TRBJ1-2,CSVDVTGTALYGYTF,TGCAGCGTTGATGTCACCGGGACAGCCCTCTATGGCTACACCTTC
TRBV5-6,TRBD1,many,13,TRBJ2-1,CASSLGQGAQQFF,TGTGCCAGCAGCTTAGGACAGGGGGCGCAGCAGTTCTTC
TRBV28,TRBD2,many,15,TRBJ2-3,CASSYPAGNTDTQYF,TGTGCCAGCAGTTACCCAGCGGGGAACACAGATACGCAGTATTTT
TRBV6-6,.,.,13,TRBJ1-1,CASSSGWDTEAFF,TGTGCCAGCAGTTCCGGTTGGGACACTGAAGCTTTCTTT
TRBV7-9,.,.,13,TRBJ1-1,CASTGTVGTEAFF,TGTGCCAGCACGGGGACGGTGGGCACTGAAGCTTTCTTT
TRBV28,TRBD1,many,12,TRBJ2-1,CASTTGLNEQFF,TGTGCCAGCACGACAGGGTTAAATGAGCAGTTCTTC
TRBV4-1,.,many,16,TRBJ2-3,CASSARGQQSSDTQYF,TGCGCCAGCAGCGCCCGAGGCCAGCAATCGTCAGATACGCAGTATTTT
TRBV12-3/TRBV12-4,TRBD1,many,14,TRBJ1-1,CASSFNGQAGEAFF,TGTGCCAGCAGTTTTAATGGACAGGCGGGGGAAGCTTTCTTT
TRBV4-2,.,many,14,TRBJ1-5,CASSQEPRRQPQHF,TGTGCCAGCAGCCAAGAGCCCCGACGGCAGCCCCAGCATTTT
TRBV20-1,TRBD1,.,13,TRBJ1-2,CSAQDRAAHGYTF,TGCAGTGCCCAGGACAGGGCGGCCCATGGCTACACCTTC